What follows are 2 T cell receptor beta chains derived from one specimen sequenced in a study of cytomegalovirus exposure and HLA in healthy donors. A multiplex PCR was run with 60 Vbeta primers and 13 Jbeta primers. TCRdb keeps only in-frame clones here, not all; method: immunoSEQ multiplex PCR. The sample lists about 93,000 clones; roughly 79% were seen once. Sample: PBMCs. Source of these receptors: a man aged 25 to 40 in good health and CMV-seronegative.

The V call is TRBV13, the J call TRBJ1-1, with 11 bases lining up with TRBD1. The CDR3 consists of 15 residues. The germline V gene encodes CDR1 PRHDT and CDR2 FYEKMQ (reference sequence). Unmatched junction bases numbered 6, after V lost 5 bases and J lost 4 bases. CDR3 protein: CASSPDRGQGTEAFF. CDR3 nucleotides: TGTGCCAGCAGCCCGGACAGGGGGCAGGGCACTGAAGCTTTCTTT.

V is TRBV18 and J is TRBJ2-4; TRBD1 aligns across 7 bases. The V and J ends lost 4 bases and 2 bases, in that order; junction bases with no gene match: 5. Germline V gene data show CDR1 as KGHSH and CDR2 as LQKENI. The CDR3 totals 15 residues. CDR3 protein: CASSQDRDPKNIQYF. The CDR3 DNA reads TGTGCCAGCTCACAAGACAGGGACCCCAAAAACATTCAGTACTTC. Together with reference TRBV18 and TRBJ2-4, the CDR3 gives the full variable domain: NAGVMQNPRHLVRRRGQEARLRCSPMKGHSHVYWYRQLPEEGLKFMVYLQKENIIDESGMPKERFSAEFPKEGPSILRIQQVVRGDSAAYFCASSQDRDPKNIQYFGAGTRLSVL.